This T cell receptor (beta chain) is drawn from a study of blood T cell repertoires in COVID-19. Study-wide context: COVID-19 samples collected from the United States, Italy and Spain covered acute and convalescent phases. In each case, the material was cDNA or gDNA derived from T cells, B-cell-depleted T cells, or PBMCs.

Study processing details: Researchers report that nucleated cell counts were estimated from reference gene primer amplification. Clones were sequenced by immunoSEQ multiplex PCR, and TCRdb holds only the in-frame ones, with some missing. V and J calls plus clone size are reproduced from that table; the DNA served to infer D and trimming. The repertoire holds about 210,000 clones, roughly 80% seen once, with about 7.2% in the top ten. Germline lookup yields CDR1 MNHEY and CDR2 SMNVEV (reference sequence). The CDR3 is 16 amino acids. J was trimmed by 6 bases and V by 3 bases; bases with no gene match: 9.

The chain combines TRBV27 with TRBJ2-3, with 10 bases lining up with TRBD2. The sequenced material came from peripheral blood. The TCR sequence derives from a woman aged 70-85 years with acute or convalescent COVID-19. CDR3 amino acids: CASSFIERGGGDTQYF. In nucleotides, the CDR3 is TGTGCCAGCAGTTTTATTGAGCGGGGGGGTGGTGATACGCAGTATTTT.